A single sample gave rise to the 25 T cell receptor beta chains below, sequenced in a study of blood T cell repertoires in COVID-19. Profiled with immunoSEQ multiplex PCR; TCRdb holds only in-frame clones, not every one. The sample has hundreds of thousands of clones, about 88% seen once. Sample: PBMCs or T cells enriched from blood (not recorded which). The receptors stem from a woman in her fifties or sixties who had recovered from COVID-19.

V is TRBV7-8 and J is TRBJ2-2, with 7 nucleotides matching TRBD1. CDR1 SGHVS and CDR2 FQNEAQ come from the germline V gene. V lost 4 bases to trimming and J lost 0 bases; unmatched junction nucleotides: 5. There are 16 residues in the CDR3. In nucleotides, the CDR3 is TGTGCCAGCAGCTCCCCGGGACAGACGAACACCGGGGAGCTGTTTTTT. It yields the protein CASSSPGQTNTGELFF.

The rearrangement uses TRBV5-1 and TRBJ2-1; the D gene is possibly TRBD2 (5 bases). Trimming left V 1 base short and J 7 bases short, with 6 bases between. There are 12 residues in the CDR3. Per the germline V gene, CDR1 is SGHRS and CDR2 is YFSETQ. CDR3 DNA sequence: TGCGCCAGCAGCTTGATAGCGAATGAGCAGTTCTTC. It yields the protein CASSLIANEQFF.

V and J are TRBV4-1 and TRBJ1-4, with 8 bases aligning to TRBD1. This CDR3 has 14 amino acids. The germline CDR1 and CDR2 sequences are MGHRA and YSYEKL. The J segment lost 6 bases and the V segment lost 2 bases, leaving 2 bases of the junction unmatched. CDR3 sequence: CASSQRTGHEKLFF. CDR3 bases: TGCGCCAGCAGCCAACGGACAGGGCATGAAAAACTGTTTTTT.

The rearrangement joins TRBV12-5 to TRBJ2-1, with unresolved D. Germline-derived CDR1 and CDR2 are LGHNT and FRNRAP. Trimming left V 7 bases short and J 4 bases short, with 5 bases between. This CDR3 is built from 11 residues. The CDR3 bases are TGTGCTAGTGCCCTTTACAATGAGCAGTTCTTC. Translating it yields CASALYNEQFF.

This chain links TRBV6-4 with TRBJ2-6, with 7 bases matching TRBD2. Trimming removed 6 bases from V and 2 bases from J; junction bases left unmatched: 10. The CDR3 runs 17 residues. Germline lookup yields CDR1 MRHNA and CDR2 SNTAGT. CDR3 residues: CASSPLGGNAGANVLTF. Written as DNA, the CDR3 is TGTGCCAGCAGCCCCCTGGGGGGGAACGCTGGGGCCAACGTCCTGACTTTC.

The rearrangement links TRBV7-2 to TRBJ1-4, with D maybe TRBD1 (5 bases). This CDR3 is 14 amino acids long. From germline, CDR1 is SGHTA and CDR2 FQGNSA. V lost 4 bases and J 8 bases, leaving 14 bases between the germline ends. CDR3 amino acids: CASSSDTGDEKLFF. The CDR3 DNA reads as TGTGCCAGCAGCTCGGACACCGGCGACGAAAAACTGTTTTTT.

V usage is TRBV5-5 and J usage is TRBJ2-7; the match to TRBD1 covers 9 bases. CDR3 length: 14 residues. Germline V gene lookup returns CDR1 SGHKS and CDR2 YYEKEE (reference sequence). Unmatched junction bases numbered 9, after V lost 4 bases and J lost 7 bases. CDR3 sequence: CASSPSLQGAEQYF. The CDR3 DNA is TGTGCCAGCAGCCCCTCCTTACAGGGGGCAGAGCAGTACTTC. The variable domain in full, with the rest retrieved from reference TRBV5-5 and TRBJ2-7, is DAGVTQSPTHLIKTRGQQVTLRCSPISGHKSVSWYQQVLGQGPQFIFQYYEKEERGRGNFPDRFSARQFPNYSSELNVNALLLGDSALYLCASSPSLQGAEQYFGPGTRLTVT.

The J gene is TRBJ1-2, the V gene TRBV10-3, with 8 nucleotides matching TRBD1. The CDR3 runs to 16 residues. With 5 bases clipped from V and 0 bases from J, the junction kept 8 bases outside the gene matches. Germline V gene sequence: CDR1 ENHRY, CDR2 SYGVKD. The CDR3 sequence: CAISHPGQGSNYGYTF. As DNA, the CDR3 is TGTGCCATCAGTCATCCTGGACAGGGATCTAACTATGGCTACACCTTC.

The chain carries TRBV7-6 and TRBJ1-6; unclear D gene. The V end was cut by 4 bases, the J end by 5 bases, with 12 bases between. From germline, CDR1 is SGHVS and CDR2 FNYEAQ. This CDR3 contains 15 residues. The CDR3 loop reads CASSSGGRDNSPLHF. The CDR3 bases are TGTGCCAGCAGCTCCGGCGGGAGGGATAATTCACCCCTCCACTTT. Looking up the rest from reference TRBV7-6 and TRBJ1-6 gives the full variable domain: GAGVSQSPRYKVTKRGQDVALRCDPISGHVSLYWYRQALGQGPEFLTYFNYEAQQDKSGLPNDRFSAERPEGSISTLTIQRTEQRDSAMYRCASSSGGRDNSPLHFGNGTRLTVT.

The gene calls are TRBV19 and TRBJ2-2; TRBD2 agrees at 8 bases. The CDR3 runs 16 residues. The V gene end was trimmed by 6 bases and the J gene end by 4 bases; junction bases not matched to a gene: 10. Germline values: CDR1 LNHDA, CDR2 SQIVND (reference sequence). The DNA of the CDR3 is TGTGCCAGTAGCCCCCGGACTAGCTTGGGCACCGGGGAGCTGTTTTTT. This sequence encodes CASSPRTSLGTGELFF.

In this sample, this clone turned up once. The chain couples TRBV28 to TRBJ1-2; TRBD1 might be the D (6 bases). Trimming removed 5 bases from V and 8 bases from J, with 12 bases in between. The length of the CDR3 is 12 residues. The germline gives CDR1 MDHEN, CDR2 SYDVKM. The CDR3 protein is CASSLGQRGYTF. CDR3 DNA: TGTGCCAGCAGTCTAGGACAGAGGGGCTACACCTTC.

The chain couples TRBV4-1 to TRBJ2-5, with a weak D call TRBD2 (6 bases). This CDR3 has 13 residues. The germline gives CDR1 MGHRA, CDR2 YSYEKL. Trimming stripped 4 bases from V and 5 bases from J, with 11 bases between. Written as DNA, the CDR3 is TGCGCCAGCAGCCGTGCGGGGCGCGAGACCCAGTACTTC. Protein product: CASSRAGRETQYF.

This rearrangement joins TRBV3-1 (or the pseudogene TRBV3-2) to TRBJ1-1; D not resolved. The CDR3 is made up of 14 amino acids. V was cut by 4 bases and J by 1 base, with 10 bases left in between. Per the germline V gene, CDR1 is LGHDT and CDR2 is YNNKEL (reference sequence). The CDR3 DNA reads TGTGCCAGCAGCCTTTTCGCCGGGAACACTGAAGCTTTCTTT. Translating gives CASSLFAGNTEAFF.

The J gene is TRBJ2-1, the V gene TRBV28, with D possibly TRBD2 on 5 matching bases. CDR3 length equals 14 residues. Germline CDR1 MDHEN, CDR2 SYDVKM. V dropped 6 bases and J dropped 0 bases, with 9 bases sitting between them. DNA of the CDR3: TGTGCCAGCAGCCCCGGGAACTCCTACAATGAGCAGTTCTTC. This translates into CASSPGNSYNEQFF.

The V call is TRBV27, the J call TRBJ2-1, with TRBD2 as a possible D gene (5 bases). This CDR3 spans 14 amino acids. The V end lost 4 bases, the J end lost 1 base, and 8 bases lay between the germline ends. From germline, CDR1 is MNHEY and CDR2 SMNVEV (reference sequence). The DNA for the CDR3 is TGTGCCAGCAGTTACGGGGAATCCTACAATGAGCAGTTCTTC. Translated, it gives CASSYGESYNEQFF.

V gene TRBV15 combines with J gene TRBJ2-7, with 7 bases aligning to TRBD1. The CDR3 covers 13 residues. The germline gives CDR1 LNHNV, CDR2 YYDKDF (reference sequence). After removal of 6 bases from V and 5 bases from J, the junction contained 7 bases not matched to a gene. The CDR3 protein is CATRRGQPHEQYV. The CDR3 bases are TGTGCCACCAGAAGGGGACAGCCCCACGAGCAGTACGTC.

This clone was counted only a few times. At the DNA level, this CDR3 is encoded by other sequences in the same sample as well. The gene calls are TRBV19 and TRBJ2-2; 8 positions match TRBD1. The CDR3 covers 13 residues. The J segment lost 6 bases and the V segment lost 4 bases, leaving 1 base of the junction unmatched. Germline CDR1 reads LNHDA; CDR2 reads SQIVND (reference sequence). The CDR3 sequence is CASSNRGAGELFF. In DNA, the CDR3 is TGTGCCAGTAGTAACAGGGGGGCCGGGGAGCTGTTTTTT. The full variable domain, completed using reference TRBV19 and TRBJ2-2, is DGGITQSPKYLFRKEGQNVTLSCEQNLNHDAMYWYRQDPGQGLRLIYYSQIVNDFQKGDIAEGYSVSREKKESFPLTVTSAQKNPTAFYLCASSNRGAGELFFGEGSRLTVL.

The rearrangement joins TRBV3-1 (or the pseudogene TRBV3-2) to TRBJ2-2; the match to TRBD1 covers 8 bases. Per the germline V gene, CDR1 is LGHDT and CDR2 is YNNKEL (reference sequence). CDR3 size: 18 residues. Trimming at V came to 2 bases and at J to 4 bases, leaving 12 bases not matched to a gene. The CDR3 sequence is CASSQLGGRGQGTGELFF. The CDR3 nucleotides are TGTGCCAGCAGCCAATTAGGAGGCAGGGGGCAAGGCACCGGGGAGCTGTTTTTT.

V usage is TRBV6-5 and J usage is TRBJ1-1; maybe TRBD1 (6 bases). Germline CDR1 and CDR2: MNHEY and SVGAGI. The CDR3 covers 13 residues. Trimming removed 7 bases at V and 9 bases at J, with 18 bases between. CDR3 in amino acids: CASTLSGARKAFF. The CDR3 bases are TGTGCCAGCACCCTTTCAGGGGCTAGGAAAGCTTTCTTT.

The chain uses TRBV5-5 and TRBJ2-7; 12 nucleotides align to TRBD1. The CDR3 has 15 amino acids. Germline trimming cut 3 bases from V and 4 bases from J; bases unmatched to any gene: 5. Germline V gene lookup returns CDR1 SGHKS and CDR2 YYEKEE (reference sequence). The CDR3 nucleotides are TGTGCCAGCAGCTCTACGGGACAGGGGGCTTACGAGCAGTACGTC. Translating gives CASSSTGQGAYEQYV.

This clone was found once. The CDR3 DNA reads TGTGCCAGCAGTTTATCGATTCCGGGCACTGAAGCTTTCTTT. Translation: CASSLSIPGTEAFF. This chain connects TRBV27 to TRBJ1-1, with D unresolved. Germline V CDR1 and CDR2: MNHEY, SMNVEV (reference sequence). This CDR3 is 14 amino acids long. Trimming stripped 0 bases from V and 4 bases from J, with 9 bases between.

Of note for this clone: Other DNA sequences within the sample encode an identical CDR3. V usage is TRBV15 and J usage is TRBJ1-5; D is uncertain. The germline gives CDR1 LNHNV, CDR2 YYDKDF (reference sequence). The CDR3 has 16 residues. The ends were cut back, 1 base at V and 0 bases at J, with 10 bases in the middle. The CDR3 sequence: CATSRVGQTSNQPQHF. The CDR3 DNA is TGTGCCACCAGCAGAGTTGGGCAGACTAGCAATCAGCCCCAGCATTTT.

The CDR3 region has the DNA TGTGCCAGTAGTATAGGGGGGGGCCGCACAGATACGCAGTATTTT. This encodes CASSIGGGRTDTQYF. The chain carries TRBV19 and TRBJ2-3, with D perhaps TRBD2 (7 bases). V lost 1 base to trimming and J lost 1 base, with 9 bases between them. The CDR3 has 15 residues. Germline V gene lookup returns CDR1 LNHDA and CDR2 SQIVND (reference sequence).

The chain carries TRBV5-1 and TRBJ2-1, with a weak D call TRBD1 (5 bases). The germline V gene encodes CDR1 SGHRS and CDR2 YFSETQ. CDR3 length equals 17 residues. Trimming took 1 base from V and 8 from J, leaving 22 bases between them. The CDR3 sequence: CASSLKMSRELGDEQFF. CDR3 in DNA: TGCGCCAGCAGCTTGAAAATGAGCAGGGAACTCGGAGATGAGCAGTTCTTC.

The sample holds one count of this clone. This rearrangement joins TRBV19 to TRBJ2-3; the match to TRBD2 covers 7 bases. The CDR3 consists of 14 residues. Germline-derived CDR1 and CDR2 are LNHDA and SQIVND (reference sequence). The junction had 2 bases not matched to a gene; V was cut back by 1 base and J by 4 bases. CDR3 nucleotides: TGTGCCAGTAGTATAGGGCGGGGGTCAGATACGCAGTATTTT. Translation gives CASSIGRGSDTQYF.